The entry below describes one TCR beta chain. Its specificity is not known. The sample is drawn from a study of cytomegalovirus exposure and HLA in healthy donors. Points from the study as a whole: Cytomegalovirus status, reportedly, was diagnosed with high specificity and sensitivity by the classifier. The study listed 164 cytomegalovirus-associated TCR beta chains.

Germline loops: CDR1 SGHNT, CDR2 YYREEE (reference sequence). The germline V and J ends were trimmed by 0 bases and 6 bases, with 19 bases remaining between them. CDR3 length: 17 amino acids. Sequencing used immunoSEQ multiplex PCR; TCRdb keeps in-frame clones, though not all of them. The table includes about 150,000 clones, about nine tenths detected once. Material: PBMCs. The sequence came from a man aged 18 to 30 in good health and CMV-seropositive. V and J are TRBV5-4 and TRBJ2-1, with D tentatively TRBD1 (6 bases). DNA of the CDR3: TGTGCCAGCAGCTTGGTAGGTTCTGGGACACCGGTCAATGAGCAGTTCTTC. Translated, it gives CASSLVGSGTPVNEQFF.